This passage covers 4 T cell receptor beta chains from one sample sequenced in a study of human T cells and chemical hapten exposure (dated by TCRdb to 2020 to 2023). Library creation used RACE. Sequencer: NextSeq 500. The public reads were reprocessed in TCRdb via fastp at Q25 and MiXCR, keeping in-frame beta chains. Rows with a matching CDR3 protein are joined into one entry that keeps the most common DNA and genes. The sample table lists about 90,000 distinct CDR3 sequences, about 9% of them with a count of one. Of the sample, 2% to 3% falls within the top ten clones. In light of the paper, this sample's time point label describes: pre-sensitization, week 0. In light of the paper, this sample's treatment or condition label describes: therapeutic diphenylcyclopropenone sensitization with weekly scalp DPC. Sequences were derived from whole blood, sampled in connection with sensitization to the hapten diphenylcyclopropenone (DPC). Receptor source: a man aged 35 to 55 with alopecia areata. Some clones in this sample may be carry-over from other donors' samples.

Details on this clonotype: A much larger clone is a single base away; this may be a read error. V usage is TRBV7-3 and J usage is TRBJ1-1; the D gene is possibly TRBD1 (6 bases). The length of the CDR3 is 15 residues. Germline values: CDR1 SGHTA, CDR2 FQGTGA. V lost 4 bases to trimming and J lost 4 bases, with 16 bases between them. The CDR3 protein is CASSSKQGGSTEAFF. The CDR3 DNA reads TGTGCCAGCAGCTCAAAACAGGGTGGAAGCACTGAAGCTTTCTTT.

This clonotype came up a few times. CDR3 sequence reads: CSVDPWGLSGTYTDTQYF. In DNA, the CDR3 is TGCAGCGTTGATCCTTGGGGGCTGAGCGGTACCTACACAGATACGCAGTATTTT. The J gene is TRBJ2-3, the V gene TRBV29-1, with D possibly matching TRBD1 (6 bases). V was pared by 3 bases and J by 2 bases, with 24 bases between. The CDR3 spans 18 residues. Germline V CDR1 and CDR2: SQVTM, ANQGSEA.

In this sample, this clonotype turned up many times. The CDR3 DNA reads TGTGCCAGCAGCTTAGCAGCCATGAACACTGAAGCTTTCTTT. Translated: CASSLAAMNTEAFF. V is TRBV7-2 and J is TRBJ1-1; D unresolved. CDR1 is SGHTA and CDR2 is FQGNSA in the germline V gene. V dropped 0 bases and J dropped 0 bases, with 5 bases sitting between them. CDR3 size: 14 residues.

This rearrangement joins TRBV28 to TRBJ2-1; TRBD2 aligns across 10 bases. The CDR3 is 16 amino acids. With V trimmed by 5 bases and J by 8 bases, 12 bases remained unmatched. CDR1 and CDR2 from the germline V gene are MDHEN and SYDVKM. The CDR3 reads CASSPLVVAGGYEQFF. CDR3 sequence (DNA): TGTGCCAGCAGTCCCTTGGTAGTAGCGGGAGGCTATGAGCAGTTCTTC.